Below, 18 T cell receptor beta chains from the same sample are listed, as sequenced in a study of Ad26.COV2.S vaccination and SARS-CoV-2 variants. Sample treatment: some 19 received Ad26.COV2.S at low or high dose, single or two shots; 5 received placebo; per-sample allocation not given. Specimen acquisition occurred on day 63 following the initial vaccine or placebo injection. Method: immunoSEQ multiplex PCR; TCRdb's copy keeps in-frame clones and lacks some. The profile shows 400,000 to 500,000 clones, approximately 89% of them singletons. The sequences come from peripheral blood, collected in a trial of Ad26.COV2.S vaccine versus placebo. Every receptor here comes from a person aged 18-60 years who received the Ad26.COV2.S COVID-19 vaccine or a placebo.

This chain joins TRBV11-3 and TRBJ2-3; maybe TRBD2 (6 bases). The germline V gene encodes CDR1 SGHNT and CDR2 YENEEA. Trimming left V 5 bases short and J 2 bases short, with 14 bases between. This CDR3 spans 15 amino acids. The CDR3 loop reads CASSPRGWDTDTQYF. The DNA of the CDR3 is TGTGCCAGCAGCCCTCGGGGGTGGGACACAGATACGCAGTATTTT. Full variable domain (outside the CDR3, taken from reference TRBV11-3 and TRBJ2-3): EAGVVQSPRYKIIEKKQPVAFWCNPISGHNTLYWYLQNLGQGPELLIRYENEEAVDDSQLPKDRFSAERLKGVDSTLKIQPAELGDSAVYLCASSPRGWDTDTQYFGPGTRLTVL.

The chain couples TRBV3-1 (or the pseudogene TRBV3-2) to TRBJ1-4; TRBD1 is a possible D gene (5 bases). CDR3 length equals 13 residues. Germline lookup yields CDR1 LGHDT and CDR2 YNNKEL (reference sequence). V was clipped by 6 bases and J by 7 bases, with 12 bases between them. CDR3 sequence reads: CASRPGGSEKLFF. The DNA for the CDR3 is TGTGCCAGCAGACCGGGGGGGAGTGAAAAACTGTTTTTT.

The chain combines TRBV9 with TRBJ1-6; D is perhaps TRBD1 (5 bases). The CDR3 runs 16 residues. V dropped 1 base and J dropped 3 bases, with 11 bases sitting between them. Germline CDR1 reads SGDLS; CDR2 reads YYNGEE. The CDR3 DNA reads TGTGCCAGCAGCGTAAGTGGGGGTATCTATAATTCACCCCTCCACTTT. It yields the protein CASSVSGGIYNSPLHF. The variable domain in full, completed from reference TRBV9 and TRBJ1-6, reads DSGVTQTPKHLITATGQRVTLRCSPRSGDLSVYWYQQSLDQGLQFLIQYYNGEERAKGNILERFSAQQFPDLHSELNLSSLELGDSALYFCASSVSGGIYNSPLHFGNGTRLTVT.

The genes are TRBV5-6 and TRBJ2-3, with no clear D. The CDR3 totals 18 residues. Deletions cut 3 bases from V and 3 bases from J, with 23 bases between. Germline CDR1 is SGHDT and CDR2 is YYEEEE. CDR3 in DNA: TGTGCCAGCAGCTCCTGGGTGGTGTTAGTGAGTTCTACAGATACGCAGTATTTT. Translating gives CASSSWVVLVSSTDTQYF.

This clone was found a few times. The J gene is TRBJ1-5, the V gene TRBV18; no clear D gene. Trimming took off 2 bases at V and 6 bases at J, with 11 bases between the two ends. The germline CDR1 and CDR2 sequences are KGHSH and LQKENI. The CDR3 sequence is 14 residues long. CDR3 nucleotide sequence: TGTGCCAGCTCACCAATTCGGGAGAGTCAGCCCCAGCATTTT. Protein product: CASSPIRESQPQHF. The whole variable domain, filled in from reference TRBV18 and TRBJ1-5, reads NAGVMQNPRHLVRRRGQEARLRCSPMKGHSHVYWYRQLPEEGLKFMVYLQKENIIDESGMPKERFSAEFPKEGPSILRIQQVVRGDSAAYFCASSPIRESQPQHFGDGTRLSIL.

Here the CDR3 DNA reads TGTGCCAGCAGTGACCCCCCCCTAAATAAGCCCCAGCATTTT. Translated, it gives CASSDPPLNKPQHF. The V gene is TRBV6-1, the J gene TRBJ1-5, with unresolved D. The length of the CDR3 is 14 residues. Germline CDR1 reads MNHNS; CDR2 reads SASEGT. V gave up 3 bases and J gave up 8 bases, with 14 bases separating them.

The rearrangement uses TRBV11-2 and TRBJ1-2; TRBD1 matches 8 bases. Per the germline V gene, CDR1 is SGHAT and CDR2 is FQNNGV. CDR3 length equals 14 residues. J gave up 5 bases and V 5 bases, and 7 bases lay outside the gene matches. CDR3 nucleotide sequence: TGTGCCAGCAGCCCGATCAGACAGGGGTATGGCTACACCTTC. It is translated as CASSPIRQGYGYTF.

The chain recombines TRBV7-2 with TRBJ1-1; D unclear. This CDR3 is 13 amino acids long. V lost 3 bases, J lost 8 bases, and 13 bases lay in between. Germline V gene sequence: CDR1 SGHTA, CDR2 FQGNSA. The CDR3 DNA reads TGTGCCAGCAGCTTTTGGGAGGGAGGGGAAGCTTTCTTT. Translating it yields CASSFWEGGEAFF.

The chain combines TRBV7-8 with TRBJ2-7; TRBD2 aligns across 10 bases. Trimming cost V 3 bases and J 3 bases; bases outside gene matches: 11. CDR1 is SGHVS and CDR2 is FQNEAQ in the germline V gene. The CDR3 has 17 amino acids. The DNA of the CDR3 is TGTGCCAGCAGCTTCGGGATAGCGGGGGGTATGGTCTACGAGCAGTACTTC. Encoded protein: CASSFGIAGGMVYEQYF. Supplemented by reference TRBV7-8 and TRBJ2-7, the full variable domain reads GAGVSQSPRYKVAKRGQDVALRCDPISGHVSLFWYQQALGQGPEFLTYFQNEAQLDKSGLPSDRFFAERPEGSVSTLKIQRTQQEDSAVYLCASSFGIAGGMVYEQYFGPGTRLTVT.

The chain employs TRBV13 and TRBJ1-1, with D hard to call. Trimming left V 3 bases short and J 10 bases short, with 21 bases between. The CDR3 spans 15 residues. Germline V gives CDR1 PRHDT, CDR2 FYEKMQ (reference sequence). In DNA, the CDR3 is TGTGCCAGCAGCTTGTACGCGGACGGGCAACCATCAGCTTTCTTT. It is translated as CASSLYADGQPSAFF.

The CDR3 nucleotides read TGTGCCAGCAGTTTAAGATCCAGGGATCAGCCCCAGCATTTT. It yields the protein CASSLRSRDQPQHF. The V call is TRBV28, the J call TRBJ1-5; D may be TRBD1 (5 bases). This CDR3 is 14 amino acids long. The V gene lost 2 bases and the J gene lost 5 bases, with 10 bases spanning the gap. CDR1 is MDHEN, CDR2 SYDVKM, per germline.

The rearrangement links TRBV6-5 to TRBJ2-7; tentatively, D is TRBD1 (6 bases). Trimming removed 5 bases at V and 3 bases at J, with 11 bases between. The CDR3 extends over 13 amino acids. CDR1 and CDR2 (germline): MNHEY, SVGAGI. The CDR3 loop reads CASSRQVYYEQYF. Written as DNA, the CDR3 is TGTGCCAGCAGTAGACAGGTCTACTACGAGCAGTACTTC.

The V call is TRBV10-3, the J call TRBJ1-2; 10 bases match TRBD1. The CDR3 runs to 14 residues. J lost 2 bases, V lost 5 bases, and 2 bases had no gene match. Germline V gives CDR1 ENHRY, CDR2 SYGVKD. The CDR3 loop is CAISKGQGNYGYTF. As DNA, the CDR3 is TGTGCCATCAGTAAGGGACAGGGGAACTATGGCTACACCTTC.

CDR3 region: CASSPGGITGNTIYF. CDR3 in DNA: TGTGCCAGCAGCCCCGGGGGGATAACTGGAAACACCATATATTTT. The chain is built from TRBV7-2 and TRBJ1-3; weak D call: TRBD1 (5 bases). Trimming left V 5 bases short and J 2 bases short, with 13 bases between. CDR1 is SGHTA, CDR2 FQGNSA, per germline. This CDR3 is 15 amino acids long.

The V gene is TRBV28, the J gene TRBJ2-7; the match to TRBD2 covers 8 bases. Germline V gene sequence: CDR1 MDHEN, CDR2 SYDVKM. Losses at the gene ends were 3 bases for V and 3 bases for J; bases not matched to a gene: 7. This CDR3 comprises 15 residues. In nucleotides, the CDR3 is TGTGCCAGCAGTTTCGGTCCGGGACTAGTCTACGAGCAGTACTTC. It translates to CASSFGPGLVYEQYF.

The chain joins TRBV19 to TRBJ1-1, with unresolved D. This CDR3 is 14 amino acids long. V was clipped by 6 bases and J by 1 base, with 12 bases between them. Germline V gene data show CDR1 as LNHDA and CDR2 as SQIVND (reference sequence). The DNA of the CDR3 is TGTGCCAGTAGCTGGACTGCGGAGAACACTGAAGCTTTCTTT. Its translation: CASSWTAENTEAFF.

The V and J genes are TRBV29-1 and TRBJ2-6; perhaps TRBD2 as D (7 bases). The V end lost 7 bases, the J end lost 0 bases, and 19 bases lay between the germline ends. This CDR3 has 17 residues. Germline lookup yields CDR1 SQVTM and CDR2 ANQGSEA. The CDR3 DNA is TGCAGCGCCTTAGGGGGGGCTAAGGGCTCTGGGGCCAACGTCCTGACTTTC. It encodes CSALGGAKGSGANVLTF. The whole variable domain, filled in from reference TRBV29-1 and TRBJ2-6, reads SAVISQKPSRDICQRGTSLTIQCQVDSQVTMMFWYRQQPGQSLTLIATANQGSEATYESGFVIDKFPISRPNLTFSTLTVSNMSPEDSSIYLCSALGGAKGSGANVLTFGAGSRLTVL.

This chain links TRBV7-9 with TRBJ2-1; TRBD2 aligns across 13 bases. The junction had 9 bases not matched to a gene; V was cut back by 6 bases and J by 10 bases. Germline CDR1 reads SEHNR; CDR2 reads FQNEAQ (reference sequence). The CDR3 is made up of 15 amino acids. The CDR3: CASSSGLAGAGEQFF. In DNA form, the CDR3 reads TGTGCCAGCAGTAGCGGACTAGCGGGAGCTGGGGAGCAGTTCTTC.